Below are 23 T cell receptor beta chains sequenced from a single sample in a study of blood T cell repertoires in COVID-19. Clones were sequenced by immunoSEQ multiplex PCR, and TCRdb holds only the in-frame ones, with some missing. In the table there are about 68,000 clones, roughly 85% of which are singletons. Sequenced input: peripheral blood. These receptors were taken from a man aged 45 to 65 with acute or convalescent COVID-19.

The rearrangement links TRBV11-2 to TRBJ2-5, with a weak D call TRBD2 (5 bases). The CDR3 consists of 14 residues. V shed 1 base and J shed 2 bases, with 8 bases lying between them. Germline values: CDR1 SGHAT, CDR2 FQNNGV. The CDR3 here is CASSLGRQQETQYF. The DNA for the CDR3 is TGTGCCAGCAGCTTAGGGAGGCAACAAGAGACCCAGTACTTC.

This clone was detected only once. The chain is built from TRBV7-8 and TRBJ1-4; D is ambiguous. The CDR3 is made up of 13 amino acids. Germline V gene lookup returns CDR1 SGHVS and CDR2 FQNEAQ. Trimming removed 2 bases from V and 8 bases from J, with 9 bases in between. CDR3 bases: TGTGCCAGCAGCTTATGGGCTGGAGAAAAACTGTTTTTT. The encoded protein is CASSLWAGEKLFF.

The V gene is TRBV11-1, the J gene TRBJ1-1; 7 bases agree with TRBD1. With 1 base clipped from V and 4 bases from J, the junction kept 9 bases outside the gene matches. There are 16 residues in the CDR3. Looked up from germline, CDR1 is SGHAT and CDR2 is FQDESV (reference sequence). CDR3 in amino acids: CASSLGLGQKVTEAFF. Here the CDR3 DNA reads TGTGCCAGCAGCTTAGGATTGGGACAGAAAGTCACTGAAGCTTTCTTT.

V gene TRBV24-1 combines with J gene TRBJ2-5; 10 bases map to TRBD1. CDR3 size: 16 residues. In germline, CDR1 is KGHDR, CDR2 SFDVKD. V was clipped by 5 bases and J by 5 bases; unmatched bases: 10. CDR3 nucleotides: TGTGCCACCAGTGGGGACAGGGGAGCAAAATTGGAGACCCAGTACTTC. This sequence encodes CATSGDRGAKLETQYF.

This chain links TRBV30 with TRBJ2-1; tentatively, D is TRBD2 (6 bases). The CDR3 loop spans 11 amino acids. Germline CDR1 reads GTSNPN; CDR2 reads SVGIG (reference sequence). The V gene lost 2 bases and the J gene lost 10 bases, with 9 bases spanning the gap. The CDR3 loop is CAWSHRGEQFF. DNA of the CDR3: TGTGCCTGGAGTCACCGGGGGGAGCAGTTCTTC.

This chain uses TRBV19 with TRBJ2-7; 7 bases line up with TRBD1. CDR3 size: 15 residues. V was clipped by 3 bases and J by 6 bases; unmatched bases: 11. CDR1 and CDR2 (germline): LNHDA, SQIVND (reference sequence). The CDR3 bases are TGTGCCAGTAGTATTCGAGCTTCCAGGGGGAGCGAGCAGTACTTC. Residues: CASSIRASRGSEQYF.

The chain's CDR3 is CASSYQGKNTEAFF. CDR3 DNA sequence: TGTGCCAGCAGTTATCAGGGGAAGAACACTGAAGCTTTCTTT. The chain employs TRBV6-5 and TRBJ1-1; tentative D call: TRBD1 (6 bases). The V and J ends lost 3 bases and 1 base respectively, with 9 bases between them. The CDR3 runs to 14 residues. Per germline, CDR1 MNHEY and CDR2 SVGAGI.

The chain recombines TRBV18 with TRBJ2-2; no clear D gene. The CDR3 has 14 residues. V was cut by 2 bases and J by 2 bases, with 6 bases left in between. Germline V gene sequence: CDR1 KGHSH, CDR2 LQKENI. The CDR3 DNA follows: TGTGCCAGCTCACCAGAGAGAAACACCGGGGAGCTGTTTTTT. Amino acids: CASSPERNTGELFF.

CDR3 sequence (DNA): TGTGCCAGCAGCGTAGGCCCAGGGAACTACGAGCAGTACGTC. This translates into CASSVGPGNYEQYV. The chain links TRBV9 to TRBJ2-7; tentative D call: TRBD1 (5 bases). V dropped 0 bases and J dropped 3 bases, with 10 bases sitting between them. This CDR3 has 14 amino acids. Germline lookup yields CDR1 SGDLS and CDR2 YYNGEE.

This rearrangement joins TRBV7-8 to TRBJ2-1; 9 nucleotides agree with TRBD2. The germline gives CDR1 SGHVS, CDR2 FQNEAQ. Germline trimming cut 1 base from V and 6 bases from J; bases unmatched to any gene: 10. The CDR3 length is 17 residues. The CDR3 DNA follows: TGTGCCAGCAGCTTAGGCTCGGGTCTAGCGGGAACCAATGAGCAGTTCTTC. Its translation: CASSLGSGLAGTNEQFF.

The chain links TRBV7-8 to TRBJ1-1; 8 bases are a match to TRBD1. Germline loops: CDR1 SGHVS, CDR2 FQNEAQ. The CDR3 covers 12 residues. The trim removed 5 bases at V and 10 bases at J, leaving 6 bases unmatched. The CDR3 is CASSPSTGGAFF. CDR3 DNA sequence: TGTGCCAGCAGCCCGTCCACAGGGGGAGCTTTCTTT.

CDR3 sequence reads: CASSLGGQGDGYTF. The CDR3 nucleotides read TGCGCCAGCAGCTTGGGCGGACAGGGTGATGGCTACACCTTC. V gene TRBV5-1 combines with J gene TRBJ1-2, with 8 bases aligning to TRBD1. Germline CDR1 reads SGHRS; CDR2 reads YFSETQ. The V and J ends lost 0 bases and 6 bases, in that order; junction bases with no gene match: 4. The CDR3 runs 14 residues.

The CDR3, as DNA: TGCAGCGTCGGAAGACTAGCGCGGGACGAGCAGTACTTC. Translation gives CSVGRLARDEQYF. The V call is TRBV29-1, the J call TRBJ2-7; TRBD2 aligns across 8 bases. Unmatched junction bases numbered 9, after V lost 6 bases and J lost 5 bases. The CDR3 is 13 residues long. Germline V gene sequence: CDR1 SQVTM, CDR2 ANQGSEA.

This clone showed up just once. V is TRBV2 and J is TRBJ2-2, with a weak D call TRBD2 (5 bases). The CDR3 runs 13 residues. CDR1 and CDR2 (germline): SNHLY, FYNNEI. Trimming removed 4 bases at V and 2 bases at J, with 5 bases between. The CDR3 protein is CASSGLNTGELFF. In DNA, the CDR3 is TGTGCCAGCAGTGGACTAAACACCGGGGAGCTGTTTTTT.

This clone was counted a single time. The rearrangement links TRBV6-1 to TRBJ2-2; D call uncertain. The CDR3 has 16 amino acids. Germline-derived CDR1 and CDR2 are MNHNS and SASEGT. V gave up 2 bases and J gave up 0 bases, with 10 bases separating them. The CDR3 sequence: CASSEWSKANTGELFF. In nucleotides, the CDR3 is TGTGCCAGCAGTGAATGGAGCAAGGCGAACACCGGGGAGCTGTTTTTT.

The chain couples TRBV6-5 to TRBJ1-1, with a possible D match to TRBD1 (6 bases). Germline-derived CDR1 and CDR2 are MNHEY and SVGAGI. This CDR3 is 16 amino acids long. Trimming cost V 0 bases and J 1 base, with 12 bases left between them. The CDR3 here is CASSYSTGSGNTEAFF. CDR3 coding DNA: TGTGCCAGCAGTTACTCTACAGGGTCGGGGAACACTGAAGCTTTCTTT.

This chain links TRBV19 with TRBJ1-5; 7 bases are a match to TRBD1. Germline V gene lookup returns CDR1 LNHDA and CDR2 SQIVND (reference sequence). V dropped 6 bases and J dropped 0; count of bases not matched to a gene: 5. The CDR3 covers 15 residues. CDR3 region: CASRGQPYSNQPQHF. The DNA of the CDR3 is TGTGCCAGTAGGGGACAGCCCTATAGCAATCAGCCCCAGCATTTT. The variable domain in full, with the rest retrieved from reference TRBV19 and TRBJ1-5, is DGGITQSPKYLFRKEGQNVTLSCEQNLNHDAMYWYRQDPGQGLRLIYYSQIVNDFQKGDIAEGYSVSREKKESFPLTVTSAQKNPTAFYLCASRGQPYSNQPQHFGDGTRLSIL.

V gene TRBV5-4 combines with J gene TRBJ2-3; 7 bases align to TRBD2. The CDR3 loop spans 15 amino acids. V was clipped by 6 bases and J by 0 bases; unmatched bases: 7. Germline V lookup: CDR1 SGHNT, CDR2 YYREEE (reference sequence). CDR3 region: CASTPRGGSTDTQYF. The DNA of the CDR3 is TGTGCCAGCACCCCCCGCGGGGGTAGCACAGATACGCAGTATTTT.

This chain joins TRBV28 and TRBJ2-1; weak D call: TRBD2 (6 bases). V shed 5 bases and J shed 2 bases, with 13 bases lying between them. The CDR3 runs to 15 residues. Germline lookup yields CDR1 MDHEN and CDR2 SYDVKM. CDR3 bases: TGTGCCAGCAGTCCCCGGGACTTACCCTACAATGAGCAGTTCTTC. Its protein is CASSPRDLPYNEQFF.

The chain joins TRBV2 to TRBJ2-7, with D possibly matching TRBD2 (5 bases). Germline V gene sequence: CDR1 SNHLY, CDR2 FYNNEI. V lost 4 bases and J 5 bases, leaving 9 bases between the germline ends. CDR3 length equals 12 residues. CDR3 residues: CASSVAEDEQYF. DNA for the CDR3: TGTGCCAGCAGTGTTGCGGAGGACGAGCAGTACTTC. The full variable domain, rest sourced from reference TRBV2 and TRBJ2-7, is EPEVTQTPSHQVTQMGQEVILRCVPISNHLYFYWYRQILGQKVEFLVSFYNNEISEKSEIFDDQFSVERPDGSNFTLKIRSTKLEDSAMYFCASSVAEDEQYFGPGTRLTVT.

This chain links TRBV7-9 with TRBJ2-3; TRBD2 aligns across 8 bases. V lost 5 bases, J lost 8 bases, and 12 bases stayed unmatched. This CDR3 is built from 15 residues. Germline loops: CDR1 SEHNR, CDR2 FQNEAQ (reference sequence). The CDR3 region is CASSQMPGGPFTQYF. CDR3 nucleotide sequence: TGTGCCAGCAGCCAAATGCCGGGGGGGCCCTTTACGCAGTATTTT.

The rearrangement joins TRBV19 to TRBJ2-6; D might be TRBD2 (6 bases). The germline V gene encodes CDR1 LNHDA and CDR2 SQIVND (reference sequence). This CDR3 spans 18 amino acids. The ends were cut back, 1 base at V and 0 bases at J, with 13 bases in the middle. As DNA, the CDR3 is TGTGCCAGTAGTATAGGCGGGACGCCTAGCTCTGGGGCCAACGTCCTGACTTTC. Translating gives CASSIGGTPSSGANVLTF.

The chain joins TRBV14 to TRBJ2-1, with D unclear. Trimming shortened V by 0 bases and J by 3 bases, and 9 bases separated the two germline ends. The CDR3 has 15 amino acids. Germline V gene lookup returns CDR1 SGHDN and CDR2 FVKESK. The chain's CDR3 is CASSQDRSFYNEQFF. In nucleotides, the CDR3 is TGTGCCAGCAGCCAAGATCGGAGCTTCTACAATGAGCAGTTCTTC.